These 9 T cell receptor beta chains came from one sample sequenced in a study of T cells in narcolepsy. Assay used: immunoSEQ multiplex PCR; TCRdb lists only in-frame clones, some missing. The sample has over 20,000 clones, just over 90% seen once. Sequenced sample: CD45RA- memory CD4+ T cells from PBMCs. The source of these receptors is a human donor with narcolepsy.

In this sample, this clone turned up once. The chain has TRBV6-5 and TRBJ2-5; D may match TRBD1 or TRBD2 (5 bases each). V lost 6 bases and J lost 4, with 18 bases in between. The germline gives CDR1 MNHEY, CDR2 SVGAGI. The length of the CDR3 is 15 residues. CDR3 region: CASSLVVGPGETQYF. In nucleotides, the CDR3 is TGTGCCAGCAGCCTTGTTGTGGGACCGGGAGAGACCCAGTACTTC.

The chain links TRBV14 to TRBJ1-3; no clear D. Trimming stripped 6 bases from V and 3 bases from J, with 15 bases between. The germline V gene encodes CDR1 SGHDN and CDR2 FVKESK. The CDR3 is made up of 15 amino acids. Here the CDR3 DNA reads TGTGCCAGCAGTTCCGGAACCTACTTTGGAAACACCATATATTTT. Protein sequence: CASSSGTYFGNTIYF.

In DNA form, the CDR3 reads TGTGTCTTTCCGTCGGACAGGGTCCTCTATGGCTACACCTTC. This codes for CVFPSDRVLYGYTF. The J gene is TRBJ1-2, the V gene TRBV28; 8 nucleotides align to TRBD1. The CDR3 extends over 14 amino acids. Per germline, CDR1 MDHEN and CDR2 SYDVKM.

Concerning this clone itself: The sample contains more than one DNA sequence encoding this CDR3. V and J are TRBV11-2 and TRBJ2-7; possible D gene TRBD2, 5 bases. Germline CDR1 is SGHAT and CDR2 is FQNNGV. This CDR3 comprises 15 residues. Trimming removed 5 bases at V and 2 bases at J, with 16 bases between. CDR3 coding DNA: TGTGCCAGCAGCCTAGCCCCGCGGGCCCCCTACGAGCAGTACTTC. It is translated as CASSLAPRAPYEQYF.

As to this clone: The junction and the germline gene differ at one end; a read error may be behind it. This sequence joins TRBV11-3 and TRBJ2-3; D uncertain. This CDR3 comprises 14 residues. CDR1 is SGHNT, CDR2 YENEEA, per germline. The CDR3 DNA is TGTGCCAGCAGCCTAGACCTAAGCACAGATACGCAGTATTTT. Protein product: CASSLDLSTDTQYF.

This chain links TRBV7-9 with TRBJ1-3; D might be TRBD1 (6 bases). CDR1 and CDR2 (germline): SEHNR, FQNEAQ (reference sequence). This CDR3 comprises 15 residues. Trimming removed 5 bases from V and 0 bases from J, with 11 bases in between. Written as DNA, the CDR3 is TGTGCCAGCAGCCCCACAGGGAGCTCTGGAAACACCATATATTTT. It yields the protein CASSPTGSSGNTIYF.

The V and J genes are TRBV6-5 and TRBJ1-1, with a weak D call TRBD1 (5 bases). The CDR3 is 14 amino acids. CDR1 and CDR2 (germline): MNHEY, SVGAGI. V gave up 5 bases and J gave up 8 bases, with 18 bases separating them. CDR3 loop: CASSQAGGAREAFF. CDR3 DNA: TGTGCCAGCAGTCAAGCCGGGGGAGCTCGGGAAGCTTTCTTT.

This chain links TRBV18 with TRBJ1-5; unclear D gene. The CDR3 is 14 amino acids. Germline lookup yields CDR1 KGHSH and CDR2 LQKENI. Trimming removed 3 bases at V and 5 bases at J, with 11 bases between. The CDR3 nucleotides read TGTGCCAGCTCACCTGGCTTAAGTGATCAGCCCCAGCATTTT. Its translation: CASSPGLSDQPQHF. The whole variable domain, remainder taken from reference TRBV18 and TRBJ1-5, is NAGVMQNPRHLVRRRGQEARLRCSPMKGHSHVYWYRQLPEEGLKFMVYLQKENIIDESGMPKERFSAEFPKEGPSILRIQQVVRGDSAAYFCASSPGLSDQPQHFGDGTRLSIL.

The chain joins TRBV6-1 to TRBJ2-1; 14 nucleotides match TRBD2. J lost 11 bases, V lost 1 base, and 13 bases had no gene match. Germline V gene sequence: CDR1 MNHNS, CDR2 SASEGT. The CDR3 length is 18 residues. The CDR3 reads CASSEVASGTSGRLKQFF. CDR3 nucleotides: TGTGCCAGCAGTGAAGTGGCGTCCGGGACTAGCGGGAGATTAAAGCAGTTCTTC.